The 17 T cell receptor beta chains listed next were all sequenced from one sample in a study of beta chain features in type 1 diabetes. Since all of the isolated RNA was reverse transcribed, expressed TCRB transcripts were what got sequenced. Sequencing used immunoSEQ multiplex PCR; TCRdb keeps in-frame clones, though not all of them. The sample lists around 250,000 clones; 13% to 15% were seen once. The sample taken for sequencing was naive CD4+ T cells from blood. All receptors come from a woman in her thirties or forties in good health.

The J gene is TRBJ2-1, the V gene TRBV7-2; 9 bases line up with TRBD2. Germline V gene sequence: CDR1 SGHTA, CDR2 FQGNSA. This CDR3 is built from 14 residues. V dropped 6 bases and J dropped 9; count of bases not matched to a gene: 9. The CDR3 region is CASRGGGGAAEQFF. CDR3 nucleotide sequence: TGTGCCAGCAGAGGGGGCGGGGGGGCCGCTGAGCAGTTCTTC.

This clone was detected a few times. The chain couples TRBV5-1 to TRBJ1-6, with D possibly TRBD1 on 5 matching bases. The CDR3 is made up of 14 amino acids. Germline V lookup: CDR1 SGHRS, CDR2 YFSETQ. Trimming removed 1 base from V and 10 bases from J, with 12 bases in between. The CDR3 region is CASSLQGETSPLHF. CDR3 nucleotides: TGCGCCAGCAGCTTGCAGGGTGAGACCTCACCCCTCCACTTT.

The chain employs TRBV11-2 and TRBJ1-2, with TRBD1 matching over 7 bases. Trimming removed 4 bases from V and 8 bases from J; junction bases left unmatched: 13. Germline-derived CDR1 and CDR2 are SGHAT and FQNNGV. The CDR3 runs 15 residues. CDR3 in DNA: TGTGCCAGCAGCTACCAGTTGGGTCAGGGGGGAGGCTACACCTTC. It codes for CASSYQLGQGGGYTF.

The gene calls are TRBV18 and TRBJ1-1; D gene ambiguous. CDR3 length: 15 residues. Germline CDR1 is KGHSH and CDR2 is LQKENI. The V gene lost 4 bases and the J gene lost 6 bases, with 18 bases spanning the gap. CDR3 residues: CASSLTGNFRSEAFF. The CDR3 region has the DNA TGTGCCAGCTCACTAACCGGTAATTTCCGTTCTGAAGCTTTCTTT.

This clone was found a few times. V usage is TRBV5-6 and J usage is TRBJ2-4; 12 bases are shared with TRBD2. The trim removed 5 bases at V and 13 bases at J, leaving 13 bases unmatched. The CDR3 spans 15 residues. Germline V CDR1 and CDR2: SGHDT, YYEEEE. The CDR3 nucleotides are TGTGCCAGCAGACCTCTAGCGGGGGGGCCAATATCCCAGTACTTC. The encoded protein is CASRPLAGGPISQYF.

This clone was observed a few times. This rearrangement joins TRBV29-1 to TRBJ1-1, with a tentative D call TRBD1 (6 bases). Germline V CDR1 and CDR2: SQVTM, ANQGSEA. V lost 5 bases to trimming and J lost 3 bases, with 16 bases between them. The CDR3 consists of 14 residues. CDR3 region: CSVLGFTGHTEAFF. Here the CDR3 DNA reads TGCAGCGTTTTGGGGTTCACAGGGCACACTGAAGCTTTCTTT.

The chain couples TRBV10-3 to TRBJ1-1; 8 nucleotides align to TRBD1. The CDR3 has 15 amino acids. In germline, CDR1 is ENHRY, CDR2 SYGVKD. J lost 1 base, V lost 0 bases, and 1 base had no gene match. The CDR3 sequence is CAISESDRANTEAFF. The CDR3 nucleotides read TGTGCCATCAGTGAGTCGGACAGGGCGAACACTGAAGCTTTCTTT.

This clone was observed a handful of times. Here the CDR3 reads CASRETASYEQYF. The CDR3 nucleotides read TGTGCCAGCAGAGAGACAGCGAGCTACGAGCAGTACTTC. The rearrangement links TRBV6-1 to TRBJ2-7, with TRBD1 as a possible D gene (5 bases). Germline CDR1 and CDR2: MNHNS and SASEGT. This CDR3 contains 13 residues. V lost 6 bases and J 3 bases, leaving 12 bases between the germline ends.

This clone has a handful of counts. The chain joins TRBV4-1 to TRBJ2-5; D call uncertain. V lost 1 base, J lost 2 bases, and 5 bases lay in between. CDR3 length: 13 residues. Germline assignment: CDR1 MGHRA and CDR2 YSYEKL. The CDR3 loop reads CASSQATQETQYF. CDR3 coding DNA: TGCGCCAGCAGCCAAGCGACTCAAGAGACCCAGTACTTC.

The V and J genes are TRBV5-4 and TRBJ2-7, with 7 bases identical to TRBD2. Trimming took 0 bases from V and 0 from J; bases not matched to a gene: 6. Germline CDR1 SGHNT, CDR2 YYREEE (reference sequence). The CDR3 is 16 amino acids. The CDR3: CASSLAGGRSSYEQYF. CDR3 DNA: TGTGCCAGCAGCTTGGCCGGCGGGAGAAGCTCCTACGAGCAGTACTTC.

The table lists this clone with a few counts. CDR3 sequence (DNA): TGCGCCAGCAGCACGGGGACAGGAATAAACTATGGCTACACCTTC. Translated, it gives CASSTGTGINYGYTF. The chain couples TRBV5-1 to TRBJ1-2, with 8 bases aligning to TRBD1. The CDR3 has 15 amino acids. Germline V CDR1 and CDR2: SGHRS, YFSETQ. Trimming cost V 4 bases and J 2 bases; bases outside gene matches: 7. The variable domain in full, completed from reference TRBV5-1 and TRBJ1-2, reads KAGVTQTPRYLIKTRGQQVTLSCSPISGHRSVSWYQQTPGQGLQFLFEYFSETQRNKGNFPGRFSGRQFSNSRSEMNVSTLELGDSALYLCASSTGTGINYGYTFGSGTRLTVV.

The CDR3 DNA sequence: TGCGCCAGCGCTTCCTCCGGGACAGTTTACCAAGAGACCCAGTACTTC. It is translated as CASASSGTVYQETQYF. V usage is TRBV5-1 and J usage is TRBJ2-5; 7 bases are a match to TRBD1. Unmatched junction bases numbered 12, after V lost 7 bases and J lost 0 bases. The germline V gene encodes CDR1 SGHRS and CDR2 YFSETQ. CDR3 length equals 16 residues.

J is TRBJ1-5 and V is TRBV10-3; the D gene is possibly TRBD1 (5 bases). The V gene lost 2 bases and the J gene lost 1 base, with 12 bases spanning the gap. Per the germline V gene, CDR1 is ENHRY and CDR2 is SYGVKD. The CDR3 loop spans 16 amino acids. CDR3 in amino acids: CAISERGKGSNQPQHF. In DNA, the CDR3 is TGTGCCATCAGTGAGAGGGGTAAAGGGAGCAATCAGCCCCAGCATTTT.

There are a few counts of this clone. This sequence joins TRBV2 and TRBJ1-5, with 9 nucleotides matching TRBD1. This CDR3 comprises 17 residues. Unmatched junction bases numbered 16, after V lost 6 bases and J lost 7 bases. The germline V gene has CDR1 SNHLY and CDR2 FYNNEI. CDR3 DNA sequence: TGTGCCAGCAGCGCGGGACAGGGAACTTTGGTGGGCCAGCCCCAGCATTTT. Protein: CASSAGQGTLVGQPQHF.

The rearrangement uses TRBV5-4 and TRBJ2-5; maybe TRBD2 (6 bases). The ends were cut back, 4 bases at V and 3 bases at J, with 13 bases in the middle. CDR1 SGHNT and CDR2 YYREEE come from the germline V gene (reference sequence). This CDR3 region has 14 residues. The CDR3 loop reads CASSQHGGKETQYF. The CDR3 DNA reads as TGTGCCAGCAGCCAACACGGGGGTAAAGAGACCCAGTACTTC.

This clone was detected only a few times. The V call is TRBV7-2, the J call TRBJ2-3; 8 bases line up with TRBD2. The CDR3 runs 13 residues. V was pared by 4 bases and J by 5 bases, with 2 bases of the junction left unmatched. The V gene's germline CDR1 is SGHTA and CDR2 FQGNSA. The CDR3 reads CASSSGGGDTQYF. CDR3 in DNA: TGTGCCAGCAGCTCCGGGGGGGGAGATACGCAGTATTTT.

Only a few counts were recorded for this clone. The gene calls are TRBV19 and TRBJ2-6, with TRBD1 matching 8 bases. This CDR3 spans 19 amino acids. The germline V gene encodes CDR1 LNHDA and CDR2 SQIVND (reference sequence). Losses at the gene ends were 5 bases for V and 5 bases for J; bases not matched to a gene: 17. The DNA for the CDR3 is TGTGCCAGTAGTCCCCAGGAGAGACAGGGGCCTTCAAGGGCCAACGTCCTGACTTTC. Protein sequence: CASSPQERQGPSRANVLTF. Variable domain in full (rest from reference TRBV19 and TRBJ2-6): DGGITQSPKYLFRKEGQNVTLSCEQNLNHDAMYWYRQDPGQGLRLIYYSQIVNDFQKGDIAEGYSVSREKKESFPLTVTSAQKNPTAFYLCASSPQERQGPSRANVLTFGAGSRLTVL.